A selection of T cell receptor beta chains follows, all from one sample in a study of OX40 agonist ivuxolimab in advanced cancers. Libraries were prepared by immunoSEQ multiplex PCR; TCRdb keeps only in-frame clonotypes and omits some of them. The repertoire holds 34,000 or so clones, more than 75% seen once, with roughly a third in the top ten. Specimen: CD4+ or CD8+ T cells sorted from blood, collected in a trial of the OX40 agonist ivuxolimab. The receptor source for this set is an adult with an advanced solid tumor such as melanoma, head and neck, liver or kidney cancer. CDR3s include the opening cysteine and the closing phenylalanine or tryptophan. Fields, in order: J gene, V gene, clone size, D gene, CDR3 DNA, CDR3 protein. D genes are given only for firm matches. Some rows mark clone size as missing; the rest say once, few, many or name a class of expanded clone.

>TRBJ1-6|TRBV7-9|.|.
TGTGCCAGCAGCCCCCGGGAGAGGGAAGTCAATTCACCCCTCCACTTT
CASSPREREVNSPLHF
>TRBJ2-7|TRBV7-6|.|TRBD2
TGTGCCAGCAGCTTAGGTGGGGGAGGGGTCTACGAGCAGTACTTC
CASSLGGGGVYEQYF
>TRBJ2-5|TRBV7-2|.|TRBD2
TGTGCCAGCACCTCCGGGCTAGCGGGTGGCCTCCAAGAGACCCAGTACTTC
CASTSGLAGGLQETQYF
>TRBJ2-7|TRBV27|.|TRBD2
TGTGCCAGCAGTTGGGGACTAGCGCGCGAGCAGTACTTC
CASSWGLAREQYF
>TRBJ2-7|TRBV7-7|.|TRBD1
TGTGCTAGCAGCCCCGGGACAGGGGACTACGAGCAGTACTTC
CASSPGTGDYEQYF
>TRBJ1-2|TRBV28|.|.
TGTGCCAGCAGCCCGCAGGGACTACGGTATGGCTACACCTTC
CASSPQGLRYGYTF
>TRBJ1-1|TRBV5-5|.|.
TGTGCCAGCAGCGGGTGGGTGAACACTGAAGCTTTCTTT
CASSGWVNTEAFF
>TRBJ2-3|TRBV7-2|.|.
TGTGCCAGCAGCGCGGGCCTCGCAGATACGCAGTATTTT
CASSAGLADTQYF
>TRBJ2-7|TRBV11-3|.|.
TGTGCCAGCAGCTCCGCCGATAGAGAGTACGAGCAGTACTTC
CASSSADREYEQYF
>TRBJ2-7|TRBV21-1|.|.
TGTGCCAGCAGCAAAGGCCTTAGGCCGCCTGCCTCCTACGAGCAGTACTTC
CASSKGLRPPASYEQYF
>TRBJ1-5|TRBV10-2|.|TRBD1
TGCGCCAGCAGTGCGGACAGGGGAAACAATCAGCCCCAGCATTTT
CASSADRGNNQPQHF
>TRBJ2-2|TRBV2|few|TRBD1
TGTGCCAGCATCGACAGGGCGAACACCGGGGAGCTGTTTTTT
CASIDRANTGELFF
>TRBJ2-3|TRBV27|.|TRBD1
TGTGCCAGCAGTTCGTGGACAGGGACAGATACGCAGTATTTT
CASSSWTGTDTQYF
>TRBJ1-5|TRBV10-3|.|.
TGTGCCATCAAGGGCCCCCGTAGCAATCAGCCCCAGCATTTT
CAIKGPRSNQPQHF
>TRBJ2-3|TRBV7-3|.|.
TGTGCCAGCAGCCCGACAGGACCCAAGACGGGAAGCACAGATACGCAGTATTTT
CASSPTGPKTGSTDTQYF
>TRBJ1-5|TRBV5-4|once|.
TGTGCCAGCAGCTTGGATCCCAATCAGCCCCAGCATTTT
CASSLDPNQPQHF
>TRBJ2-1|TRBV4-2|.|TRBD1
TGTGCCAGCAGCGCCCGGGACAGGGATTCCTACAATGAGCAGTTCTTC
CASSARDRDSYNEQFF
>TRBJ1-2|TRBV7-3|.|.
TGTGCCAGCAGCTTAACAGGGGAGAGTGGCTACACCTTC
CASSLTGESGYTF
>TRBJ1-2|TRBV4-2|.|.
TGTGCCAGCAGCCCCAAGCTCCAGGGACATGGCTACACCTTC
CASSPKLQGHGYTF
>TRBJ2-7|TRBV4-1|.|.
TGCGCCAGCAGCCTCAGGGAGACGGGATTCCACGAGCAGTACTTC
CASSLRETGFHEQYF
>TRBJ2-1|TRBV5-8|.|TRBD1
TGTGCCAGCAGCTATACTGACAGGGGGCTCGGCAATGAGCAGTTCTTC
CASSYTDRGLGNEQFF
>TRBJ1-4|TRBV19|.|.
TGTGCCAGTAGTATCGGGGCCCCTAATGAAAAACTGTTTTTT
CASSIGAPNEKLFF
>TRBJ1-1|TRBV10-2|.|.
TGCGCCACGGGAGCCCAGGGCACTGAAGCTTTCTTT
CATGAQGTEAFF
>TRBJ1-6|TRBV5-1|.|TRBD1
TGCGCCAGCAGCCACCAGACAGGGAGTAGTTCACCCCTCCACTTT
CASSHQTGSSSPLHF
>TRBJ2-2|TRBV9|.|.
TGTGCCAGCAGCGTAGCCAGCACCGGGGAGCTGTTTTTT
CASSVASTGELFF
>TRBJ2-3|TRBV9|.|TRBD2
TGTGCCAGCAGCGTAGCGGGGGGGACCACAGATACGCAGTATTTT
CASSVAGGTTDTQYF
>TRBJ2-6|TRBV28|.|.
TGTGCCAGCAGTTTGGCAGCCCTTAGCTCTGGGGCCAACGTCCTGACTTTC
CASSLAALSSGANVLTF
>TRBJ2-7|TRBV7-2|.|.
TGTGCCAGCAGCTCCGACGCCCTCCCCTACGAGCAGTACTTC
CASSSDALPYEQYF